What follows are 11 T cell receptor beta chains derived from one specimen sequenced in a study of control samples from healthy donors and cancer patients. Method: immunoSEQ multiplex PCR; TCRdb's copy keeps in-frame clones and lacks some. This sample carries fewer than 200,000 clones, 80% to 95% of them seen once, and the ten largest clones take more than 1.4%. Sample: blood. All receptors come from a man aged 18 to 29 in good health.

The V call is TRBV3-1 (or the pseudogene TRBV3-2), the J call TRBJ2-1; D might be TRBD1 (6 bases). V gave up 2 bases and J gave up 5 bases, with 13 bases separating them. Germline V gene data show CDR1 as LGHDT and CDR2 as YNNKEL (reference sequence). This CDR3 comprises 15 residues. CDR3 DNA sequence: TGTGCCAGCAGCCAATCAGGGGCTTTGAACAATGAGCAGTTCTTC. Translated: CASSQSGALNNEQFF.

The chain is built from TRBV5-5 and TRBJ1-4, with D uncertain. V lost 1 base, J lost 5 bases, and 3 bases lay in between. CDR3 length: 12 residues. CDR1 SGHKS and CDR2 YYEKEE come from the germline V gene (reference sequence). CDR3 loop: CASSLSNEKLFF. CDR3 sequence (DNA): TGTGCCAGCAGCTTGTCCAATGAAAAACTGTTTTTT.

CDR3 protein: CAISESFGGTDTQYF. The CDR3 DNA is TGTGCCATCAGTGAGTCGTTCGGGGGCACAGATACGCAGTATTTT. The V call is TRBV10-3, the J call TRBJ2-3, with D maybe TRBD2 (5 bases). V lost 0 bases, J lost 1 base, and 8 bases lay in between. CDR1 is ENHRY, CDR2 SYGVKD, per germline. The CDR3 covers 15 residues.

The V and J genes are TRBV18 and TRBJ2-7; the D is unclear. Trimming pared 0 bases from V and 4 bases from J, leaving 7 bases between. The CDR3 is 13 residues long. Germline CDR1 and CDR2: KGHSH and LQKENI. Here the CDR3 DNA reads TGTGCCAGCTCACCACCGCTTGGGTACGAGCAGTACTTC. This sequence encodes CASSPPLGYEQYF.

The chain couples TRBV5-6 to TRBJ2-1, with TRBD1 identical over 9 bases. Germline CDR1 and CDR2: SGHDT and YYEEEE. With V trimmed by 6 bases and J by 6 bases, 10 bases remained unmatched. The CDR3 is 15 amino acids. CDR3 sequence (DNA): TGTGCCAGCACCACGAGGACAGGGGCGGGCAATGAGCAGTTCTTC. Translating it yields CASTTRTGAGNEQFF.

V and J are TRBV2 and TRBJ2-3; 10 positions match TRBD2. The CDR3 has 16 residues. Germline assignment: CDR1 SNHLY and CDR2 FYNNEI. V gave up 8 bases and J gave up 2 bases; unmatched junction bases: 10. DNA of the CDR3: TGTGCCAGCCTTCCGGCTAGCGGGGGATACACAGATACGCAGTATTTT. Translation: CASLPASGGYTDTQYF.

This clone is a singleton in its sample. Here the CDR3 reads CASSSDPGVYGYTF. The CDR3 DNA sequence: TGTGCCAGCAGCTCCGACCCGGGTGTCTATGGCTACACCTTC. V gene TRBV7-3 combines with J gene TRBJ1-2, with D hard to call. The CDR3 is 14 residues long. Germline CDR1 is SGHTA and CDR2 is FQGTGA. The ends were cut back, 4 bases at V and 4 bases at J, with 13 bases in the middle. Full variable domain (outside the CDR3, taken from reference TRBV7-3 and TRBJ1-2): GAGVSQTPSNKVTEKGKYVELRCDPISGHTALYWYRQSLGQGPEFLIYFQGTGAADDSGLPNDRFFAVRPEGSVSTLKIQRTERGDSAVYLCASSSDPGVYGYTFGSGTRLTVV.

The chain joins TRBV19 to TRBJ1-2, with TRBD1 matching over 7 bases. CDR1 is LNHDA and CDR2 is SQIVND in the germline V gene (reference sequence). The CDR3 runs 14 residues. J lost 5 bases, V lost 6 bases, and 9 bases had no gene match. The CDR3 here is CASSAGTDFYGYTF. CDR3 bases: TGTGCCAGTAGCGCCGGGACAGACTTTTATGGCTACACCTTC.

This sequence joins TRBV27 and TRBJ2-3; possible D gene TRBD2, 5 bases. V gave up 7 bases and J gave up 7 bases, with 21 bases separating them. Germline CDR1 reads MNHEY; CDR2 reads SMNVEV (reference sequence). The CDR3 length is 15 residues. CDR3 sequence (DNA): TGTGCCAGCAACTTGGTCCGGGGTGATCCAAATACGCAGTATTTT. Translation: CASNLVRGDPNTQYF.

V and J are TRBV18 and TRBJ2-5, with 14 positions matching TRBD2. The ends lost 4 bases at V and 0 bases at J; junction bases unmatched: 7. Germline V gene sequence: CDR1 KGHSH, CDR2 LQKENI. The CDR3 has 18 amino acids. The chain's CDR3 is CASSRRTSGGIHQETQYF. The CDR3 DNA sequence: TGTGCCAGCTCACGAAGGACTAGCGGGGGGATTCACCAAGAGACCCAGTACTTC.

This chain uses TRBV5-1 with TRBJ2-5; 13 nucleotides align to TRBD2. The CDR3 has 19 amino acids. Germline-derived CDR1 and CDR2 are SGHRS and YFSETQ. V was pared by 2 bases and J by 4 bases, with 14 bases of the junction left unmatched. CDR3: CASSFLGLAGAEALETQYF. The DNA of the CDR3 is TGCGCCAGCAGCTTTCTAGGACTAGCGGGGGCCGAAGCCCTAGAGACCCAGTACTTC.